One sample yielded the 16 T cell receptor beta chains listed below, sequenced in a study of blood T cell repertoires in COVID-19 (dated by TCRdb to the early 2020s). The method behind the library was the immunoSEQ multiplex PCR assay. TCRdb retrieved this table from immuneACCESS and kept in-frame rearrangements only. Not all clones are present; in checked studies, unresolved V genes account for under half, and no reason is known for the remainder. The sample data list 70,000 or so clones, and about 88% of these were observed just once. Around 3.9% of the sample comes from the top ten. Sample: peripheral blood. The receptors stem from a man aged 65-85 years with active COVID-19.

This CDR3 reads CASSQSLAANTDTQYF. CDR3 coding DNA: TGTGCCAGCAGCCAAAGTTTGGCGGCCAACACAGATACGCAGTATTTT. The chain links TRBV3-1 (or the pseudogene TRBV3-2) to TRBJ2-3; D remains ambiguous. Germline CDR1 LGHDT, CDR2 YNNKEL (reference sequence). CDR3 length: 16 residues. Trimming stripped 2 bases from V and 2 bases from J, with 14 bases between.

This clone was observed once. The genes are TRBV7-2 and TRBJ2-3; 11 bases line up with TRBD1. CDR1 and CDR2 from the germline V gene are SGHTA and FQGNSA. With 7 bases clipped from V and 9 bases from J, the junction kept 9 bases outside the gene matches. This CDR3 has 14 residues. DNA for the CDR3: TGTGCCAGCACCTCCGGGACAGGGGGGGGCACGCAGTATTTT. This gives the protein CASTSGTGGGTQYF.

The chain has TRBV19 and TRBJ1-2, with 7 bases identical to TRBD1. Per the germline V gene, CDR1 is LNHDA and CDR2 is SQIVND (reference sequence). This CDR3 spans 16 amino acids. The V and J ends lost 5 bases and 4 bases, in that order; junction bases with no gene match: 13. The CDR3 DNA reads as TGTGCCAGTAGTGGGGGTGACAGGGCCAGAATCTATGGCTACACCTTC. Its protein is CASSGGDRARIYGYTF.

CDR3 residues: CSAQQGYEQYF. The CDR3 DNA sequence: TGCAGTGCACAACAGGGCTACGAGCAGTACTTC. The chain combines TRBV20-1 with TRBJ2-7, with D possibly being TRBD1 (6 bases). This CDR3 contains 11 residues. CDR1 and CDR2 from the germline V gene are DFQATT and SNEGSKA (reference sequence). V lost 6 bases to trimming and J lost 3 bases, with 9 bases between them.

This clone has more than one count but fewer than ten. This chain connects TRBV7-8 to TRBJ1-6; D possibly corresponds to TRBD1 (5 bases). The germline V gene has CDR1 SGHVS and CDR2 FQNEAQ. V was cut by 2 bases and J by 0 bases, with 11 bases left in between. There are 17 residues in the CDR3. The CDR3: CASSLIPTGSYNSPLHF. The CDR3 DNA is TGTGCCAGCAGCTTAATTCCCACAGGCTCCTATAATTCACCCCTCCACTTT.

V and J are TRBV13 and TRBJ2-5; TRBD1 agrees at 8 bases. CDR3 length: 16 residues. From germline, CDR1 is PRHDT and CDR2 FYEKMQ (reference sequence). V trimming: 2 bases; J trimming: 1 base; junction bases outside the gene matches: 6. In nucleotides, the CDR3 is TGTGCCAGCAGCTTACGACAGGGGAGTGCCCAAGAGACCCAGTACTTC. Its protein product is CASSLRQGSAQETQYF.

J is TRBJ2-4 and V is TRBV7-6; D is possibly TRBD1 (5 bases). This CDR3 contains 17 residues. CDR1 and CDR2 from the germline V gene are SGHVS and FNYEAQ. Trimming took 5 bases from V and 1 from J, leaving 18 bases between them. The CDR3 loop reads CASSPNFRQSAKNIQYF. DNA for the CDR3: TGTGCCAGCAGCCCCAACTTTAGACAGTCCGCCAAAAACATTCAGTACTTC. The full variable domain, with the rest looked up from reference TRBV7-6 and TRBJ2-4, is GAGVSQSPRYKVTKRGQDVALRCDPISGHVSLYWYRQALGQGPEFLTYFNYEAQQDKSGLPNDRFSAERPEGSISTLTIQRTEQRDSAMYRCASSPNFRQSAKNIQYFGAGTRLSVL.

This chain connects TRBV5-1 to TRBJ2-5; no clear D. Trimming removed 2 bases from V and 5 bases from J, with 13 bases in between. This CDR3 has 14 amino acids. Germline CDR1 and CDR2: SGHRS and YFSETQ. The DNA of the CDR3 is TGCGCCAGCAGCTTTGCGAGTATCGGGGAGACCCAGTACTTC. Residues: CASSFASIGETQYF.

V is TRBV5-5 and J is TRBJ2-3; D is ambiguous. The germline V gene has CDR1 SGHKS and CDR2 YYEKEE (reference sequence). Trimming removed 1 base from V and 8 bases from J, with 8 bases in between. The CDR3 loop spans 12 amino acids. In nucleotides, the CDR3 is TGTGCCAGCAGCTTGTGGTCCGGTACGCAGTATTTT. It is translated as CASSLWSGTQYF.

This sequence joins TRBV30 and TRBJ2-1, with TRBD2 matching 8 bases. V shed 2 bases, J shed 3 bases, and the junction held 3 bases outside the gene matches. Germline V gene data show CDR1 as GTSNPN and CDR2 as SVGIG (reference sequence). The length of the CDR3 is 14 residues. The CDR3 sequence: CAWSNSGNYNEQFF. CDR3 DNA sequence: TGTGCCTGGAGTAATAGCGGGAACTACAATGAGCAGTTCTTC.

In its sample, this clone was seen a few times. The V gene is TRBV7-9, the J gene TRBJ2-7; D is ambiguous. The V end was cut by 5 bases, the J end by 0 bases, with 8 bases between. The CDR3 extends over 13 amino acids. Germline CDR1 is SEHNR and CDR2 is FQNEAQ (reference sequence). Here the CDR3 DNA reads TGTGCCAGCAGCCCCGTCGGCTCCTACGAGCAGTACTTC. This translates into CASSPVGSYEQYF.

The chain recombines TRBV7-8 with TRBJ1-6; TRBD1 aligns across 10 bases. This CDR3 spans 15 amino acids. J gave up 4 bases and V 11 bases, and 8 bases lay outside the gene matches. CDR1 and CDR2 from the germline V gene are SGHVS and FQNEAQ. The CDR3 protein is CAGGTGVGYNSPLHF. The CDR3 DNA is TGTGCCGGGGGGACAGGGGTCGGGTATAATTCACCCCTCCACTTT.

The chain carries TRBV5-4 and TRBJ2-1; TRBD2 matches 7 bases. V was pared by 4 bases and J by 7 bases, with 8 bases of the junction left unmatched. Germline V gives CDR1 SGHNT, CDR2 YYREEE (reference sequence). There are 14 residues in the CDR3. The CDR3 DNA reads TGTGCCAGCAGCCCCCAGACTAGCCAGAATGAGCAGTTCTTC. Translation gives CASSPQTSQNEQFF.

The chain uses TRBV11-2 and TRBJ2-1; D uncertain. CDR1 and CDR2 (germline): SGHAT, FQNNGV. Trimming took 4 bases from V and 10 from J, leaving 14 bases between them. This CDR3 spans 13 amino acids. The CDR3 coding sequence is TGTGCCAGCAGCTCCCCGCGCCGCGCGGAGCAGTTCTTC. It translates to CASSSPRRAEQFF.

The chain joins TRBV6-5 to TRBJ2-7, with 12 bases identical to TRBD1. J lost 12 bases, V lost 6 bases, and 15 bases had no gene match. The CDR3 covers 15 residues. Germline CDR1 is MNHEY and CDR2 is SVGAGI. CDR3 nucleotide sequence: TGTGCCAGCAGCCGCAACCGGGACAGGGGGCTTTCGGGGTACTTC. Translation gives CASSRNRDRGLSGYF.

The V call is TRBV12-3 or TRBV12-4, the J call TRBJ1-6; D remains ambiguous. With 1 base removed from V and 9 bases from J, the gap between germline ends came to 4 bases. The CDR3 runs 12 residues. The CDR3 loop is CASSLGSSPLHF. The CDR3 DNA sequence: TGTGCCAGCAGTTTAGGGAGTTCACCCCTCCACTTT.